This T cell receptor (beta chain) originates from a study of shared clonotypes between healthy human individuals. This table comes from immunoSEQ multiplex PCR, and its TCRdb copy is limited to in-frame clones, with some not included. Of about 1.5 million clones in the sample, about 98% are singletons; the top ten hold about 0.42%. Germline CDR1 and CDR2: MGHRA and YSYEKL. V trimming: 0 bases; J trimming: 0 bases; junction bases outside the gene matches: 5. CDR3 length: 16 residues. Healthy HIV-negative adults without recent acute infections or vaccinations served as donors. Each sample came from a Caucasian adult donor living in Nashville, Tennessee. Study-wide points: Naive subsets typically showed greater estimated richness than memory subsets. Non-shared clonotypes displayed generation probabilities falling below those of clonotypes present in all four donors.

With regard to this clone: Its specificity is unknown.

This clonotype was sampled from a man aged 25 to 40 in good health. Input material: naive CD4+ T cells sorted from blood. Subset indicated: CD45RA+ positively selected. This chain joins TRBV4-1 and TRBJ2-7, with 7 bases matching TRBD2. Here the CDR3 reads CASSQDRGESSYEQYF. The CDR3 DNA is TGCGCCAGCAGCCAAGATCGGGGGGAGAGCTCCTACGAGCAGTACTTC.